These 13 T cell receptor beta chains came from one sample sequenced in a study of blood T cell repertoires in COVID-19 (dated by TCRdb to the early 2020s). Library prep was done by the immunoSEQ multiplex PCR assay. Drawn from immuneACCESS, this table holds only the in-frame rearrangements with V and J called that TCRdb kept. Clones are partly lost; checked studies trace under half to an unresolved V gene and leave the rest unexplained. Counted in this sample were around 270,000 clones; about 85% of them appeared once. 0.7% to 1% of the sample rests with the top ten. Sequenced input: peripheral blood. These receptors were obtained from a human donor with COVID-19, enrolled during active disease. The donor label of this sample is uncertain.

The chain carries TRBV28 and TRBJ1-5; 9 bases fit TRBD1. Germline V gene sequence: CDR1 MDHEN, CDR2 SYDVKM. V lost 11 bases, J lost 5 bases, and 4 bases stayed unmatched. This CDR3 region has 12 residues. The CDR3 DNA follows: TGTGCCTCAGGACAGGGGTATCAGCCCCAGCATTTT. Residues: CASGQGYQPQHF.

CDR3 amino acids: CATARGGGTDTQYF. CDR3 sequence (DNA): TGTGCCACCGCTAGGGGGGGAGGTACAGATACGCAGTATTTT. V is TRBV15 and J is TRBJ2-3, with TRBD2 as a possible D gene (7 bases). This CDR3 has 14 amino acids. The germline V gene has CDR1 LNHNV and CDR2 YYDKDF (reference sequence). Trimming removed 8 bases at V and 3 bases at J, with 15 bases between. Variable domain in full (rest from reference TRBV15 and TRBJ2-3): DAMVIQNPRYQVTQFGKPVTLSCSQTLNHNVMYWYQQKSSQAPKLLFHYYDKDFNNEADTPDNFQSRRPNTSFCFLDIRSPGLGDTAMYLCATARGGGTDTQYFGPGTRLTVL.

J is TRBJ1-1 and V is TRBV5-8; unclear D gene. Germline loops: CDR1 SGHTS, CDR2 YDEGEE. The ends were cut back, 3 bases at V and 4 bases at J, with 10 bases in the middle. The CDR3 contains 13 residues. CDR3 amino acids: CASSSDITTEAFF. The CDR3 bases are TGTGCCAGCAGCTCCGACATTACCACTGAAGCTTTCTTT. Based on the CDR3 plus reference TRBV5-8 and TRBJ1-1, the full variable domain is EAGVTQSPTHLIKTRGQQATLRCSPISGHTSVYWYQQALGLGLQFLLWYDEGEERNRGNFPPRFSGRQFPNYSSELNVNALELEDSALYLCASSSDITTEAFFGQGTRLTVV.

Here the CDR3 reads CASRNRYFNYGYTF. Written as DNA, the CDR3 is TGTGCCAGCCGGAACAGGTACTTTAACTATGGCTACACCTTC. The chain couples TRBV5-6 to TRBJ1-2; D perhaps matches TRBD1 (5 bases). Trimming took off 7 bases at V and 1 base at J, with 14 bases between the two ends. Germline-derived CDR1 and CDR2 are SGHDT and YYEEEE. This CDR3 is built from 14 residues.

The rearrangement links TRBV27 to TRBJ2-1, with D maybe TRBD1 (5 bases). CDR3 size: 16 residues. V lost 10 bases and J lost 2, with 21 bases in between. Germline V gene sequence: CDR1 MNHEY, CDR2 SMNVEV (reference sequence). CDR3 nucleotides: TGTGCCACCTCACCCCTTGGGGCTAGAGCCTACAATGAGCAGTTCTTC. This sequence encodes CATSPLGARAYNEQFF.

In nucleotides, the CDR3 is TGTGCCAGTAGGAACGGGGGGACGGAGTTCGGCAATCAGCCCCAGCATTTT. Its protein product is CASRNGGTEFGNQPQHF. This chain joins TRBV19 and TRBJ1-5, with D maybe TRBD1 (5 bases). Trimming removed 6 bases at V and 2 bases at J, with 20 bases between. Germline CDR1 LNHDA, CDR2 SQIVND (reference sequence). The CDR3 is 17 residues long.

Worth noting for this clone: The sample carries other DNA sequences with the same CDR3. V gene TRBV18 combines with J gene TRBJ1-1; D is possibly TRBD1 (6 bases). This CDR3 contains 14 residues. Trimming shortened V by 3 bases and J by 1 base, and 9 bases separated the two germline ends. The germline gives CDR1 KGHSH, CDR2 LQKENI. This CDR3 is CASSPRDTNTEAFF. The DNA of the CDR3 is TGTGCCAGCTCACCTCGGGACACGAACACTGAAGCTTTCTTT.

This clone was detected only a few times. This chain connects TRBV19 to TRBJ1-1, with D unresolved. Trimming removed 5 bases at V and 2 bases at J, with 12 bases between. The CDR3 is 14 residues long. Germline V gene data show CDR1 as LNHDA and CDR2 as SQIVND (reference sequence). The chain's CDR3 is CASSGYSLNTEAFF. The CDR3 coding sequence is TGTGCCAGTAGTGGGTACAGCCTTAACACTGAAGCTTTCTTT.

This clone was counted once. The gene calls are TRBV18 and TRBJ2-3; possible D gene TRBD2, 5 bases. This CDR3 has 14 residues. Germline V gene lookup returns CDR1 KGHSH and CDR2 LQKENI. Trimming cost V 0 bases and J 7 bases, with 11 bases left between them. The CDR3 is CASSPPVDYYTQYF. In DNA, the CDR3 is TGTGCCAGCTCACCACCGGTAGACTATTATACGCAGTATTTT.

The CDR3 loop is CASSRQGHSNQPQHF. CDR3 DNA: TGTGCCAGCAGCCGACAGGGACATAGCAATCAGCCCCAGCATTTT. The rearrangement uses TRBV6-5 and TRBJ1-5; 7 positions match TRBD1. Germline loops: CDR1 MNHEY, CDR2 SVGAGI. The CDR3 length is 15 residues. V lost 6 bases to trimming and J lost 0 bases; unmatched junction nucleotides: 5.

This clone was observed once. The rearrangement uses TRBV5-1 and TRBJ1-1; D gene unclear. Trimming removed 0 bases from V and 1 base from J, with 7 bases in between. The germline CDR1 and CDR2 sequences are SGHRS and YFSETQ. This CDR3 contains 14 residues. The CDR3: CASSLAWRNTEAFF. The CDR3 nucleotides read TGCGCCAGCAGCTTGGCCTGGAGGAACACTGAAGCTTTCTTT.

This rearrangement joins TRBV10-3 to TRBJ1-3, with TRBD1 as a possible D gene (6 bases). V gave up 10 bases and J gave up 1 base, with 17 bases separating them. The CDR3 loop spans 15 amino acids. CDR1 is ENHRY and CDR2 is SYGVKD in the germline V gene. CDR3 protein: CATRTVSSSGNTIYF. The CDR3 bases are TGTGCCACTCGGACAGTGAGCTCTTCTGGAAACACCATATATTTT.

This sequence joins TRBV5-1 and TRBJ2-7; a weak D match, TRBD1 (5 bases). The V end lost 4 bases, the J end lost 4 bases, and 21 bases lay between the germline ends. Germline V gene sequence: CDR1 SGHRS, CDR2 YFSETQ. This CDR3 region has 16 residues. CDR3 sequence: CASSEAANRYGYEQYF. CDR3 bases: TGCGCCAGCAGCGAAGCAGCAAACAGGTACGGATACGAGCAGTACTTC.